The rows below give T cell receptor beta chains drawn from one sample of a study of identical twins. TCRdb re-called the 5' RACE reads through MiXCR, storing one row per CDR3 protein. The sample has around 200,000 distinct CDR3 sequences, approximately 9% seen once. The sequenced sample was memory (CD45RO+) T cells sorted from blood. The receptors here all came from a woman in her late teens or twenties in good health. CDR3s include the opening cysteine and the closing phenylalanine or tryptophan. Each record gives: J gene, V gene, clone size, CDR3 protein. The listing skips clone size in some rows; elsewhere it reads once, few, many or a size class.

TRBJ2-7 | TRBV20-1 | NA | CSARDHAGDSTYEQYF
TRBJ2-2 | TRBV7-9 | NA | CASSTQTGAGELFF
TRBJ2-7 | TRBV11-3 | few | CASSLGINSEQYF
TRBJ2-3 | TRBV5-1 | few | CASSLLGGKSTDTQYF
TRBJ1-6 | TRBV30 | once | CAWSVLRRSSYNSPLHF
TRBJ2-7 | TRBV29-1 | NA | CSVTGRGDEQYF
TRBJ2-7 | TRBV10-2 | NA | CASSDPQDRSHF
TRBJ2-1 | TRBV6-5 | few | CASSYSSDYNEQFF
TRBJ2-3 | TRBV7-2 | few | CASSLDSRGDTQYF
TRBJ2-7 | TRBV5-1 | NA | CASRSTGGEQYF
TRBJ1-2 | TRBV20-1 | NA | CSARHRDHGYTF
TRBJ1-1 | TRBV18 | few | CASSPSEGLAEAFF
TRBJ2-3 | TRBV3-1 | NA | CASSLSGLEADTQYF
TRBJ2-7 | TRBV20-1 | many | CSARGPERSYEQYF
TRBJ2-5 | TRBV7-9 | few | CASSSGQSGETQYF
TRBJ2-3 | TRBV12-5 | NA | CASGLITDGTPRWDTQYF
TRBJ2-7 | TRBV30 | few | CAWSANRQGKQQYF
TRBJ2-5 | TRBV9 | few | CASSAATGRETQYF
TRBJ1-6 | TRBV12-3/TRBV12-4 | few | CASSLAGRNNSPLHF